This T cell receptor (beta chain) was identified in a study of blood T cell repertoires in COVID-19. Study background: Samples representing acute and convalescent COVID-19 were sourced from the United States, Italy and Spain. Sample material is recorded as cDNA or gDNA derived from T cells, B-cell-depleted T cells, or PBMCs.

Authors' data handling: Amplification with reference gene primers provided the estimates of nucleated cell counts. Assay: immunoSEQ multiplex PCR; the TCRdb copy retains only in-frame clones and omits some. V and J calls and clone size are copied from that table; D and trimming were computed from the DNA. The sample yields about 260,000 clones, around 90% seen once. V trimming: 4 bases; J trimming: 3 bases; junction bases outside the gene matches: 7. The germline V gene encodes CDR1 SGDLS and CDR2 YYNGEE. The CDR3 is 15 amino acids. Sequencing input: peripheral blood. The chain joins TRBV9 to TRBJ1-1; 9 bases fit TRBD1. This clonotype was obtained from a human donor in a cohort sampled during active COVID-19. The CDR3 is CASSTGQGIHTEAFF. The DNA of the CDR3 is TGTGCCAGCAGCACCGGACAGGGGATCCACACTGAAGCTTTCTTT. The entire variable domain, with the rest obtained from reference TRBV9 and TRBJ1-1, is as follows: DSGVTQTPKHLITATGQRVTLRCSPRSGDLSVYWYQQSLDQGLQFLIQYYNGEERAKGNILERFSAQQFPDLHSELNLSSLELGDSALYFCASSTGQGIHTEAFFGQGTRLTVV.